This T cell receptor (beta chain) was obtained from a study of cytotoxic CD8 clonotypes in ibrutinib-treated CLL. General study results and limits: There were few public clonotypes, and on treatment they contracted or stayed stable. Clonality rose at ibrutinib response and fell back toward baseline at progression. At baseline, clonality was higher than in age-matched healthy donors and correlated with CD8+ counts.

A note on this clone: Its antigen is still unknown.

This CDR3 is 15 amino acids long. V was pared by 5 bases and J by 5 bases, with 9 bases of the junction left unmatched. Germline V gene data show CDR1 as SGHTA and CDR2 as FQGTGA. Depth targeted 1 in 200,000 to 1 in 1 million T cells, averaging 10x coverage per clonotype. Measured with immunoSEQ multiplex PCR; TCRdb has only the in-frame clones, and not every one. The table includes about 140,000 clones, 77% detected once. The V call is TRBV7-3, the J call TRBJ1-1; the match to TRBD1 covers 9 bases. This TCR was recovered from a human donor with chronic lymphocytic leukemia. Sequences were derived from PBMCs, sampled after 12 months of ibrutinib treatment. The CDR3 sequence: CASSQGGQGLTEAFF. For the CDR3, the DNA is TGTGCCAGCAGCCAAGGGGGACAGGGCTTGACTGAAGCTTTCTTT.